This TCR beta chain was sequenced in a study of naive and memory T cell subsets. Study observations and caveats: From naive to CM, EM and EMRA, diversity decreased and Gini increased.

This clonotype appeared once. As yet, its antigen is unknown. An equimolar mix of two oligonucleotides served as the beta constant-region primer for TRBC1 and TRBC2. The ligated cDNA underwent four PCR rounds using SP2 and nested alpha and beta constant-region primers. A 12-nucleotide UMI and the SP2 primer were added to the cDNA 3' end by oligonucleotide ligation. MiXCR, run by TCRdb on the UMI-ligation and nested PCR reads, gives a single entry per CDR3 protein. Of 100,000 to 150,000 distinct CDR3 sequences in the sample, 35% to 40% were seen once. After the first PCR, alpha and beta chain libraries were processed separately. Sequential positive selection took CD4 T cells first, then CD8 T cells. This receptor was obtained from a human donor in good health. The sample comprised central memory CD4+ T cells from blood.

Written as DNA, the CDR3 is TGCAGCGTTGAGTTTGCGACTGAGCAGTTCTTC. It encodes CSVEFATEQFF. V gene TRBV29-1 combines with J gene TRBJ2-1; D gene ambiguous. The CDR3 is 11 amino acids. CDR1 SQVTM and CDR2 ANQGSEA come from the germline V gene. V was trimmed by 3 bases and J by 9 bases, leaving 9 bases between them.